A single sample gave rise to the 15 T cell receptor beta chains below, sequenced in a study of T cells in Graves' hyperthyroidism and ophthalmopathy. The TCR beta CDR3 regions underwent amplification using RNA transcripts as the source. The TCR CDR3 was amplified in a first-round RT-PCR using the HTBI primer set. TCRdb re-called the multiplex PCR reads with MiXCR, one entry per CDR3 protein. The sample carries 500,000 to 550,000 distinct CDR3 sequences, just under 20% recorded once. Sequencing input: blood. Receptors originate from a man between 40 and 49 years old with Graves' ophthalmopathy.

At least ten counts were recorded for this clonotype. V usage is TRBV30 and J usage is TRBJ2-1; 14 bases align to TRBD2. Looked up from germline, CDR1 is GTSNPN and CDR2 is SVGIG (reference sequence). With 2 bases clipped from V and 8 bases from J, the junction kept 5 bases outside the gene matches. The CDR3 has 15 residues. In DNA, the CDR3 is TGTGCCTGGAGTTCGACTAGCGGGGGGGCTCATGAGCAGTTCTTC. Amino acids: CAWSSTSGGAHEQFF.

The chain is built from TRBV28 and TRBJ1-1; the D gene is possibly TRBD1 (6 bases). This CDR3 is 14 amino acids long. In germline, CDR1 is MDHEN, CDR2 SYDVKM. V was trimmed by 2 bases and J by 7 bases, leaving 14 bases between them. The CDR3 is CASSLVGGKDEAFF. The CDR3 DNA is TGTGCCAGCAGTTTAGTTGGGGGCAAGGATGAAGCTTTCTTT.

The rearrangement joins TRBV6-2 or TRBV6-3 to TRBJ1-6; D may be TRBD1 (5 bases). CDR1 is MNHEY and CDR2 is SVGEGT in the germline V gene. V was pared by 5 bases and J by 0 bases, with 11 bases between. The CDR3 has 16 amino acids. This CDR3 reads CASSAGESSYNSPLHF. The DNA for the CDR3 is TGTGCCAGCAGTGCGGGGGAGAGCTCCTATAATTCACCCCTCCACTTT.

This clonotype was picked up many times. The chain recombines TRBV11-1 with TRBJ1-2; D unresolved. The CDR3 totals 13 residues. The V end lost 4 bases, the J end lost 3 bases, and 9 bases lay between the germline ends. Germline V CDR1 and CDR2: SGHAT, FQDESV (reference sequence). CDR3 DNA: TGTGCCAGCAGCTCCTTGGGCCACTATGGCTACACCTTC. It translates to CASSSLGHYGYTF.

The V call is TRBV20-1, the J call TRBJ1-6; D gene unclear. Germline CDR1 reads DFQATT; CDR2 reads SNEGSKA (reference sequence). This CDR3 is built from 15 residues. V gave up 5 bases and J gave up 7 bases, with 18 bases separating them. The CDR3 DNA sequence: TGCAGTGCTCCCCGGTTGACGAGAGCCAATTCACCCCTCCACTTT. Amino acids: CSAPRLTRANSPLHF.

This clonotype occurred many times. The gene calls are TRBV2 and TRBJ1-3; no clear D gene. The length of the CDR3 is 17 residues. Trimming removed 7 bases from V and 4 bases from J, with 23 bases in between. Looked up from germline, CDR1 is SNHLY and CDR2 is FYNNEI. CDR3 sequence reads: CASKISGQADFGNTIYF. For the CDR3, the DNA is TGTGCCAGCAAGATTTCGGGTCAGGCGGATTTCGGAAACACCATATATTTT.

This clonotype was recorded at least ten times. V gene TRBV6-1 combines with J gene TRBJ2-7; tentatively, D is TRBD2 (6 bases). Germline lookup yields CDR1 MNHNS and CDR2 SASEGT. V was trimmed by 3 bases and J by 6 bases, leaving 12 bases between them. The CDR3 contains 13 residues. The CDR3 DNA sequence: TGTGCCAGCAGTGACTTGCAAGCGGGCGAGCAGTACTTC. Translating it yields CASSDLQAGEQYF.

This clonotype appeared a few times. CDR3 in amino acids: CASSPDRIGGETQYF. As DNA, the CDR3 is TGTGCCAGCAGCCCCGACCGAATAGGAGGAGAGACCCAGTACTTC. The chain couples TRBV7-2 to TRBJ2-5; perhaps TRBD2 as D (5 bases). This CDR3 has 15 residues. Trimming took 5 bases from V and 4 from J, leaving 17 bases between them. In germline, CDR1 is SGHTA, CDR2 FQGNSA. The full variable domain, in which reference TRBV7-2 and TRBJ2-5 provide the parts outside the CDR3, is GAGVSQSPSNKVTEKGKDVELRCDPISGHTALYWYRQSLGQGLEFLIYFQGNSAPDKSGLPSDRFSAERTGGSVSTLTIQRTQQEDSAVYLCASSPDRIGGETQYFGPGTRLLVL.

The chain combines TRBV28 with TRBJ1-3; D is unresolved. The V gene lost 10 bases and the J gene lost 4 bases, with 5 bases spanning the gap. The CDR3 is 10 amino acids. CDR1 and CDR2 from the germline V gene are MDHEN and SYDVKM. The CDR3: CATVGNTIYF. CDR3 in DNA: TGTGCCACCGTCGGAAACACCATATATTTT.

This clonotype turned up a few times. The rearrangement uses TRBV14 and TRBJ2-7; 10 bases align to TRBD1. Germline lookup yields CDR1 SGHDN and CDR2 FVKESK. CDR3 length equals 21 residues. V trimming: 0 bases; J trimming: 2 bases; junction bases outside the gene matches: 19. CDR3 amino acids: CASSQDWGIGTGERSAYEQYF. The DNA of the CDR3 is TGTGCCAGCAGCCAAGATTGGGGGATCGGGACAGGGGAACGTTCGGCCTACGAGCAGTACTTC.

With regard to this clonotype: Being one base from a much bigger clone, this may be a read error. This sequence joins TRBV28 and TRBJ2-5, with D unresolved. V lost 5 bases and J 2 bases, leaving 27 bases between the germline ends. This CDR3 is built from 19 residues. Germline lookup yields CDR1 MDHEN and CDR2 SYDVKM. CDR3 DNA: TGTGCCAGCAGTCTTTTTTACCTCCGAAAATTGACGGAGCAAGAGACCCAGTACTTC. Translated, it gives CASSLFYLRKLTEQETQYF.

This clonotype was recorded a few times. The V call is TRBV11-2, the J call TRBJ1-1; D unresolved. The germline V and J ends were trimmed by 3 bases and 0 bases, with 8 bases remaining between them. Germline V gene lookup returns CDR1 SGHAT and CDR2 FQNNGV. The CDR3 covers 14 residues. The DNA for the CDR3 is TGTGCCAGCAGCTTTAGGGAGGTGAACACTGAAGCTTTCTTT. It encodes CASSFREVNTEAFF.

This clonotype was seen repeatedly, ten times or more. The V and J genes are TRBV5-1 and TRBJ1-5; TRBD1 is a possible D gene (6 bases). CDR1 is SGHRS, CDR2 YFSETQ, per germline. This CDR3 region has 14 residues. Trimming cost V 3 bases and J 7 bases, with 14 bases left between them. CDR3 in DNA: TGCGCCAGCAGCTCAGGGGCGCAGGGGCAGCCCCAGCATTTT. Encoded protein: CASSSGAQGQPQHF.

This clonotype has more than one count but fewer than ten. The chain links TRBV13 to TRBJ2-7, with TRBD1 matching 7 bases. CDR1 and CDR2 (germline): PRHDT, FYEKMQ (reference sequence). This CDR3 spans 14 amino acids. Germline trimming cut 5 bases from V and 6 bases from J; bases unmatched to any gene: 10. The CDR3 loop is CASSPTGTASEQYF. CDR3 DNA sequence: TGTGCCAGCAGCCCGACAGGGACAGCATCCGAGCAGTACTTC.

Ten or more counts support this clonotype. This chain's CDR3 is CASSLERRGTDTQYF. CDR3 DNA sequence: TGTGCCAGCAGCTTAGAGCGGAGGGGGACAGATACGCAGTATTTT. The chain uses TRBV7-2 and TRBJ2-3, with D tentatively TRBD1 or TRBD2 (6 bases each). Per the germline V gene, CDR1 is SGHTA and CDR2 is FQGNSA. Trimming removed 1 base at V and 3 bases at J, with 11 bases between. The CDR3 consists of 15 residues. The full variable domain, with the rest looked up from reference TRBV7-2 and TRBJ2-3, is GAGVSQSPSNKVTEKGKDVELRCDPISGHTALYWYRQSLGQGLEFLIYFQGNSAPDKSGLPSDRFSAERTGGSVSTLTIQRTQQEDSAVYLCASSLERRGTDTQYFGPGTRLTVL.